Listed here are 9 T cell receptor beta chains from one sample, sequenced in a study of cytomegalovirus exposure and HLA in healthy donors. The primer mix had 60 Vbeta and 13 Jbeta primers. Here immunoSEQ multiplex PCR was the method, and the copy in TCRdb shows in-frame clones only, minus some. The data hold about 72,000 clones, with approximately 78% observed a single time. Material: PBMCs. Receptors were obtained from a man between 35 and 55 years old in good health and CMV-seronegative.

This clone was counted only a few times. This chain connects TRBV4-1 to TRBJ2-5; possible D gene TRBD2, 6 bases. CDR3 length equals 14 residues. The V end lost 4 bases, the J end lost 0 bases, and 9 bases lay between the germline ends. Germline-derived CDR1 and CDR2 are MGHRA and YSYEKL. CDR3 DNA sequence: TGCGCCAGCAGCCGGGGACTTTACCAAGAGACCCAGTACTTC. It specifies CASSRGLYQETQYF.

This sequence joins TRBV20-1 and TRBJ2-3; D remains unclear. CDR3 size: 11 residues. Germline V lookup: CDR1 DFQATT, CDR2 SNEGSKA (reference sequence). V dropped 6 bases and J dropped 11 bases, with 15 bases sitting between them. The chain's CDR3 is CSASGSSGQYF. Here the CDR3 DNA reads TGCAGTGCGTCCGGGTCCTCCGGGCAGTATTTT.

The V and J genes are TRBV7-3 and TRBJ1-1; no definite D call. Germline values: CDR1 SGHTA, CDR2 FQGTGA. Trimming stripped 3 bases from V and 3 bases from J, with 11 bases between. CDR3 length: 14 amino acids. The CDR3 reads CASSLPGGDTEAFF. The CDR3 nucleotides read TGTGCCAGCAGCTTGCCGGGCGGGGACACTGAAGCTTTCTTT.

The chain joins TRBV7-9 to TRBJ1-5; D possibly corresponds to TRBD1 (6 bases). Per the germline V gene, CDR1 is SEHNR and CDR2 is FQNEAQ (reference sequence). Trimming stripped 8 bases from V and 0 bases from J, with 14 bases between. This CDR3 has 15 residues. This CDR3 is CASEAGDISNQPQHF. The CDR3 nucleotides read TGTGCCAGCGAAGCCGGGGACATTAGCAATCAGCCCCAGCATTTT.

This clone was seen a handful of times. V is TRBV28 and J is TRBJ2-7; 7 bases align to TRBD2. CDR3 length: 13 amino acids. Germline CDR1 is MDHEN and CDR2 is SYDVKM. J was trimmed by 12 bases and V by 5 bases; bases with no gene match: 13. CDR3 nucleotide sequence: TGTGCCAGCAGTCTATCCTCGGTTGGGGAGGGGTACTTC. Residues: CASSLSSVGEGYF.

With respect to this clone: Additional DNA sequences in this sample encode the identical CDR3. CDR3 residues: CASSRGQTYYGYTF. The CDR3 DNA reads TGTGCCAGCAGCCGAGGGCAGACTTACTATGGCTACACCTTC. The chain has TRBV7-9 and TRBJ1-2; D call uncertain. Germline values: CDR1 SEHNR, CDR2 FQNEAQ (reference sequence). This CDR3 region has 14 residues. V lost 5 bases and J 3 bases, leaving 13 bases between the germline ends.

The rearrangement joins TRBV19 to TRBJ2-7; 10 nucleotides match TRBD1. J lost 6 bases, V lost 5 bases, and 4 bases had no gene match. This CDR3 region has 13 residues. The germline CDR1 and CDR2 sequences are LNHDA and SQIVND (reference sequence). CDR3 residues: CASSRDRGREQYF. The CDR3 DNA reads as TGTGCCAGTAGTCGAGACAGGGGGCGCGAGCAGTACTTC.

Only a few counts were recorded for this clone. This rearrangement joins TRBV28 to TRBJ1-6; D is unresolved. Germline V gives CDR1 MDHEN, CDR2 SYDVKM. The CDR3 extends over 15 amino acids. V was cut by 7 bases and J by 7 bases, with 17 bases left in between. This chain's CDR3 is CASKRAGDYNSPLHF. For the CDR3, the DNA is TGTGCCAGCAAGAGGGCAGGCGATTACAATTCACCCCTCCACTTT.

This chain connects TRBV7-9 to TRBJ1-4, with 9 bases identical to TRBD1. From germline, CDR1 is SEHNR and CDR2 FQNEAQ (reference sequence). Trimming took 5 bases from V and 11 from J; bases not matched to a gene: 9. There are 14 residues in the CDR3. The CDR3 nucleotides are TGTGCCAGCAGCACGGACAGGGGACGGTCTAAACTGTTTTTT. Encoded protein: CASSTDRGRSKLFF.